The rows below give T cell receptor beta chains drawn from one sample of a study of blood T cells in healthy people across ages. From the 5' RACE reads, TCRdb called clonotypes with MiXCR, one entry per CDR3 protein. The data show roughly 680,000 distinct CDR3 sequences, around 20% seen once. Sample: blood. The receptors here all came from a man aged 65 to 85 in good health. Both conserved end residues are part of each CDR3. A D gene is named only where the DNA matches it firmly. Expanded clones are given a class, and other clones once, few, many or no size at all.

clone size	D gene	V gene	J gene	CDR3 DNA	CDR3 protein
.	.	TRBV12-3/TRBV12-4	TRBJ1-1	TGTGCCAGTTCCGAGGACCGACTGAACACTGAAGCTTTCTTT	CASSEDRLNTEAFF
many	.	TRBV9	TRBJ1-2	TGTGCCAGCAGCGTAGGCCAGACCTCCCGCTATGGCTACACCTTC	CASSVGQTSRYGYTF
once	.	TRBV4-3	TRBJ1-5	TGCGCCAGCAGCCAAGAGTTTAATCAGCCCCAGCATTTT	CASSQEFNQPQHF
many	TRBD2	TRBV29-1	TRBJ2-5	TGCAGCGTTGAGGGAGCGGGAGTGGGAGAGACCCAGTACTTC	CSVEGAGVGETQYF
.	.	TRBV20-1	TRBJ2-7	TGCAGTGCTAGGTCCGGGCTAGAGCAGTACTTC	CSARSGLEQYF
.	TRBD1	TRBV12-3/TRBV12-4	TRBJ1-1	TGTGCCAGCAGTTTGGAGGCAGGGGGCTACACTGAAGCTTTCTTT	CASSLEAGGYTEAFF
few	.	TRBV20-1	TRBJ2-5	TGCAGTGCTAGAGAGGGGGACATCCGAGGAAAAGAGCAGTACTTC	CSAREGDIRGKEQYF
.	.	TRBV6-5	TRBJ1-1	TGTGCCAGCAGCCGCCACGGACAGCGACCTGAAGCTTTCTTT	CASSRHGQRPEAFF
.	.	TRBV20-1	TRBJ2-3	TGCAGTGCTACCCAAAGCACAGATACGCAGTATTTT	CSATQSTDTQYF
once	TRBD2	TRBV3-1	TRBJ2-2	TGTGCCAGCAGCCTGGGGACTAGCGGGAGACCCGGGCAGCTGTTTTTT	CASSLGTSGRPGQLFF
.	.	TRBV6-2/TRBV6-3	TRBJ2-1	TGTGCCACCCAGGGGACCGGGGCAGCTTTCTACAATGAGCAGTTCTTC	CATQGTGAAFYNEQFF
many	TRBD1	TRBV5-1	TRBJ2-1	TGCGCCAGCAGCTTAACGGACAGGCCCTACAATGAGCAGTTCTTC	CASSLTDRPYNEQFF
few	TRBD2	TRBV29-1	TRBJ2-3	TGCAGCGCCGATCTAGCGGGAGGAATAGATACGCAGTATTTT	CSADLAGGIDTQYF
few	TRBD2	TRBV7-4	TRBJ2-4	TGTGCCAGCAGCTCCCTACTTAGCGGGAGAGTTGCCATTCAGTACTTC	CASSSLLSGRVAIQYF
few	.	TRBV7-2	TRBJ2-1	TGTGCCAGCAGCTTAGCGGGTAGAAGGTCTCACAATGAGCAGTTCTTC	CASSLAGRRSHNEQFF
many	.	TRBV20-1	TRBJ2-7	TGCAGTGCTAGAGATCTCGGTCAGTCCGGCGAATCCTACGAGCAGTACTTC	CSARDLGQSGESYEQYF
.	.	TRBV5-6	TRBJ1-2	TGTGCCAGCAGCGGTGAGGATGACTACACCTTC	CASSGEDDYTF
many	TRBD2	TRBV13	TRBJ2-1	TGTGCCAGCAGCTACCCGGGGACTAGCGGGGGGAATGAGCAGTTCTTC	CASSYPGTSGGNEQFF
few	.	TRBV4-1	TRBJ1-4	TGCGCCAGCAGCCAAGGATCCGGGACGGATGAAAAACTGTTTTTT	CASSQGSGTDEKLFF
once	.	TRBV10-3	TRBJ2-2	TGTGCCATCAGCTATGAATCAGGGTCCGGGGAGCTGTTTTTT	CAISYESGSGELFF
.	TRBD2	TRBV6-2/TRBV6-3	TRBJ2-3	TGTGCCAGCAGTTCACTAGCGGGGTCTCTCTCTACGCAGTATTTT	CASSSLAGSLSTQYF
few	TRBD2	TRBV19	TRBJ2-4	TGTGCCAGTAGGGAGACTAGCGGGAGAGTTGGAAACATTCAGTACTTC	CASRETSGRVGNIQYF
few	.	TRBV12-3/TRBV12-4	TRBJ2-5	TGTGCCAGCAGTTTTGGGGTAAAAGAGACCCAGTACTTC	CASSFGVKETQYF
once	.	TRBV9	TRBJ2-7	TGTGCCAGCAGCGCAGGGGCGGGTCCCTACGAGCAGTACTTC	CASSAGAGPYEQYF
few	TRBD1	TRBV12-3/TRBV12-4	TRBJ2-1	TGTGCCAGCAGACGACGGACAGGAACCGGAGCACGTTACAATGAGCAGTTCTTC	CASRRRTGTGARYNEQFF
.	TRBD2	TRBV9	TRBJ2-7	TGTGCCAGCAGCGTAGACCTAGCGGGAGGTAGCGCCTACGAGCAGTACTTC	CASSVDLAGGSAYEQYF
many	.	TRBV12-3/TRBV12-4	TRBJ2-5	TGTGCCAGCAGTCCCCTGGACATCCAAGAGACCCAGTACTTC	CASSPLDIQETQYF
few	.	TRBV28	TRBJ2-7	TGTGCCAGCAGCCCGAACATGGCCCCTCAATACGAGCAGTACTTC	CASSPNMAPQYEQYF
.	.	TRBV11-3	TRBJ2-7	TGTGCCAGCAGCCAGAGGGACGGCTACGAGCAGTACTTC	CASSQRDGYEQYF
.	.	TRBV24-1	TRBJ2-3	TGTGCCACCAGTGATCGTACTAGCTACTCCACAGATACGCAGTATTTT	CATSDRTSYSTDTQYF
few	.	TRBV6-2/TRBV6-3	TRBJ2-1	TGTGCCAGCAGTTATACTTCTGGAGGTGAGGGTGAGCAGTTCTTC	CASSYTSGGEGEQFF
.	.	TRBV30	TRBJ1-2	TGTGCCTGGACTACAGGGATCAACAACTATGGCTACACCTTC	CAWTTGINNYGYTF
few	TRBD1	TRBV27	TRBJ1-4	TGTGCCAGCAGCCCCGACAGGGGAGCATCGGGAAAACTGTTTTTT	CASSPDRGASGKLFF
once	.	TRBV30	TRBJ2-3	TGTGCCTGGAGCCCCGGGACTGCCTTTGGCACAGATACGCAGTATTTT	CAWSPGTAFGTDTQYF
few	TRBD1	TRBV14	TRBJ1-4	TGTGCCAGCAGCCAAAGGAGGAGTGGATGGACAGGGGATGAAAAACTGTTTTTT	CASSQRRSGWTGDEKLFF
.	TRBD1	TRBV4-3	TRBJ1-4	TGCGCCAGCAGCCAGGGACAGGCCGATAATGAAAAACTGTTTTTT	CASSQGQADNEKLFF
.	TRBD2	TRBV12-3/TRBV12-4	TRBJ2-7	TGTGCCAGCAGTTTAGCTAGCGGGAGGCCCTCCTACGAGCAGTACTTC	CASSLASGRPSYEQYF
.	.	TRBV10-3	TRBJ2-3	TGTGCCATCAGTGAGTCAGAGCTCAGCACAGATACGCAGTATTTT	CAISESELSTDTQYF
few	.	TRBV21-1	TRBJ2-1	TGTGCCAGCAGCAAAGCGCTTTCTGGGACCGTAGACTACAATGAGCAGTTCTTC	CASSKALSGTVDYNEQFF
.	.	TRBV11-2	TRBJ1-1	TGTGCCAGCAGCTTAGTCAGTAGTGACACTGAAGCTTTCTTT	CASSLVSSDTEAFF
.	.	TRBV7-2	TRBJ2-2	TGTGCCAGCAGCCCACAGGGTTTTGGACCCGGGGAGCTGTTTTTT	CASSPQGFGPGELFF
.	TRBD1	TRBV20-1	TRBJ2-4	TGCAGCACGACAGGGGCTAAAAACATTCAGTACTTC	CSTTGAKNIQYF
few	.	TRBV7-6	TRBJ2-7	TGTGCCAGCAGCTTAGACTCCGGGATCAACTACGAGCAGTACTTC	CASSLDSGINYEQYF
.	TRBD2	TRBV29-1	TRBJ2-5	TGCAGCGTTGCCCGGGAGGGGGGGAAGACCCAGTACTTC	CSVAREGGKTQYF
few	.	TRBV5-6	TRBJ2-1	TGTGCCAGCAGCTTCCTCTACAATGAGCAGTTCTTC	CASSFLYNEQFF
.	TRBD2	TRBV20-1	TRBJ2-5	TGCAGTGCTCAACAAACTAGCGGCCAAGAGACCCAGTACTTC	CSAQQTSGQETQYF
few	.	TRBV6-5	TRBJ2-3	TGTGCCAGCAGTTACTCTGGGACGTCTGGGATCGACACGCAGTATTTT	CASSYSGTSGIDTQYF
many	.	TRBV20-1	TRBJ2-7	TGCAGTGCTGCCGACTCCTACGAGCAGTACTTC	CSAADSYEQYF
few	TRBD2	TRBV27	TRBJ2-7	TGTGCCAGCAGTTTAGCGGGGGGCCCCCTCTACGAGCAGTACTTC	CASSLAGGPLYEQYF
.	.	TRBV20-1	TRBJ2-7	TGCAGTGCGTCACAGTCCTACGAGCAGTACTTC	CSASQSYEQYF
few	TRBD2	TRBV15	TRBJ2-7	TGTGCCACCAGCAGAGATTTGCCGGGAGGGTACGAGCAGTACTTC	CATSRDLPGGYEQYF
few	.	TRBV2	TRBJ1-4	TGTGCCAGTCGGCTTACAACTAATGAAAAACTGTTTTTT	CASRLTTNEKLFF
few	.	TRBV20-1	TRBJ2-7	TGCAGGGCAATGCAGGGTCCCGAGCAGTACTTC	CRAMQGPEQYF
.	TRBD2	TRBV9	TRBJ2-1	TGTGCCAGCAGCCCAAGACTAGCGGGAGGAGACAATGAGCAGTTCTTC	CASSPRLAGGDNEQFF
many	TRBD2	TRBV7-2	TRBJ2-4	TGTGCCAGCAGCTTTCTAGCGGGAGGTGGGAACATTCAGTACTTC	CASSFLAGGGNIQYF